This entry features one T cell receptor (beta chain) sequence. The antigen is undetermined. This sample stems from a study of CD8 T cells in ankylosing spondylitis. Findings and limits, study-wide: The study identified a TCR beta motif of several highly homologous variants that appeared characteristic of ankylosing spondylitis blood.

TCRdb passed the 5' RACE reads through MiXCR, listing each CDR3 protein once. In the table there are over 700,000 distinct CDR3 sequences, roughly 19% of which are singletons. This clonotype originated in a male donor with ankylosing spondylitis. Sequenced: blood, either unsorted or a sorted T cell fraction (not recorded which).

The CDR3 DNA follows: TGCAGCGTTCGACTAGAAACCTACGAGCAGTACTTC. It yields the protein CSVRLETYEQYF. The gene calls are TRBV29-1 and TRBJ2-7, with D perhaps matching TRBD2 (6 bases). V was cut by 5 bases and J by 2 bases, with 10 bases left in between. The CDR3 loop spans 12 amino acids. CDR1 is SQVTM and CDR2 is ANQGSEA in the germline V gene.